The T cell receptor (beta chain) under discussion was sequenced for a study of blood T cell repertoires in COVID-19. Study in general: Spain, Italy and the United States supplied samples that represented acute and convalescent COVID-19. T cells, B-cell-depleted T cells, or PBMCs provided the cDNA or gDNA that served as material.

In the authors' methods: Using reference gene primer amplification, nucleated cell counts were estimated. The assay was immunoSEQ multiplex PCR, and TCRdb's table has in-frame clones only and misses some. From that table come the V and J calls and clone size; the DNA was used to work out D and trimming. The top ten hold 22% of the sample, which has about 22,000 clones, approximately 88% seen once. The CDR3 length is 16 residues. Trimming cost V 6 bases and J 2 bases; bases outside gene matches: 4. Germline CDR1 is MNHEY and CDR2 is SVGEGT. This receptor was obtained from an elderly man with active or convalescent COVID-19. The chain carries TRBV6-2 or TRBV6-3 and TRBJ2-5; 15 bases line up with TRBD2. Sequences were obtained from peripheral blood. This CDR3 reads CASSSGLAGGQETQYF. The CDR3 nucleotides are TGTGCCAGCAGCTCGGGACTAGCGGGAGGTCAAGAGACCCAGTACTTC.